The text below deals with one TCR beta chain. What it recognizes is unknown. All of the donors were Caucasians in good health. The sample comes from a study of identical twins. CDR1 and CDR2 (germline): MGHRA, YSYEKL. V dropped 3 bases and J dropped 0; count of bases not matched to a gene: 2. The CDR3 covers 16 residues. Study-wide results and caveats: The analysis was cross-sectional rather than longitudinal within donors. Memory repertoires showed no such pattern, whereas abundant cord blood beta clonotypes carried fewer insertions. Excess sharing between twins was weaker in beta out-of-frame sequences.

One entry per CDR3 protein, called by TCRdb with MiXCR from the 5' RACE reads. The table records 570,000 or so distinct CDR3 sequences, 9.5% to 10% of them present only once. These data also featured in a second study, about yellow fever vaccine responses in identical twins.

The chain is built from TRBV4-1 and TRBJ2-3; 11 bases line up with TRBD2. This receptor was identified in a woman under 30 in good health. The sample comprised PBMCs. This CDR3 is CASSHTSGGSTDTQYF. CDR3 in DNA: TGCGCCAGCAGCCACACTAGCGGGGGAAGCACAGATACGCAGTATTTT.